This T cell receptor (beta chain) was identified during a study of blood T cell repertoires in COVID-19. Original data processing: Using reference gene primer amplification, nucleated cell counts were estimated. Repertoires were generated with immunoSEQ multiplex PCR, while TCRdb's copy carries only in-frame clones and drops some. V and J calls and clone size are those listed in that table; D and trimming were worked out from the DNA. Here the sample spans 100,000 to 150,000 clones, around three quarters being singletons. The CDR3 sequence is 15 residues long. Germline V gene lookup returns CDR1 SEHNR and CDR2 FQNEAQ (reference sequence). V was clipped by 0 bases and J by 2 bases, with 10 bases between them.

Input material: peripheral blood. V is TRBV7-9 and J is TRBJ1-2; D possibly corresponds to TRBD1 (6 bases). The TCR comes from a man in his sixties or seventies with acute or convalescent COVID-19. The CDR3 is CASSLADSGNYGYTF. The DNA of the CDR3 is TGTGCCAGCAGCTTAGCGGACAGTGGGAACTATGGCTACACCTTC.